One and the same sample provided the 17 T cell receptor beta chains below, sequenced in a study of shared clonotypes between healthy human individuals. Profiling relied on immunoSEQ multiplex PCR, and the TCRdb table lists in-frame clones only, not all of them. The table records about 640,000 clones, around 72% of them present only once. The source material was memory CD4+ T cells sorted from blood. The subset here: CD45RA-negative fraction. All receptors derive from a woman between 25 and 40 years old in good health.

Only one count was recorded for this clone. The chain has TRBV5-1 and TRBJ2-7; D not resolved. Germline V gene lookup returns CDR1 SGHRS and CDR2 YFSETQ. The CDR3 length is 16 residues. Between the trimmed V and J ends, which lost 7 bases and 0 bases, there was a span of 20 bases. CDR3 DNA sequence: TGCGCCAGCCCGTGCGTTACGGTCACCGACTCCTACGAGCAGTACTTC. Translating gives CASPCVTVTDSYEQYF.

Remarks on this clone: Additional DNA sequences in this sample encode the identical CDR3. J is TRBJ2-7 and V is TRBV6-6; D is undetermined. The CDR3 spans 14 residues. Germline CDR1 reads MNHNY; CDR2 reads SVGAGI (reference sequence). The V gene lost 6 bases and the J gene lost 0 bases, with 12 bases spanning the gap. The CDR3 spells CASRRDFSSYEQYF. CDR3 DNA: TGTGCCAGCAGAAGGGATTTTAGCTCCTACGAGCAGTACTTC.

The V gene is TRBV2, the J gene TRBJ2-1; the D gene is possibly TRBD1 (8 bases). V lost 7 bases to trimming and J lost 6 bases, with 22 bases between them. The CDR3 contains 16 residues. Looked up from germline, CDR1 is SNHLY and CDR2 is FYNNEI. The CDR3 reads CASIPFSGTGVNEQFF. The CDR3 nucleotides are TGTGCCAGCATCCCCTTCAGCGGGACAGGAGTCAATGAGCAGTTCTTC.

The J gene is TRBJ1-4, the V gene TRBV28; perhaps TRBD1 as D (6 bases). Trimming removed 5 bases from V and 3 bases from J, with 13 bases in between. CDR1 and CDR2 (germline): MDHEN, SYDVKM. The CDR3 covers 15 residues. CDR3 sequence: CASSMRGGPNEKLFF. The CDR3 DNA reads as TGTGCCAGCAGTATGCGAGGGGGTCCTAATGAAAAACTGTTTTTT. The complete variable domain, with remaining parts taken from reference TRBV28 and TRBJ1-4, reads DVKVTQSSRYLVKRTGEKVFLECVQDMDHENMFWYRQDPGLGLRLIYFSYDVKMKEKGDIPEGYSVSREKKERFSLILESASTNQTSMYLCASSMRGGPNEKLFFGSGTQLSVL.

This chain joins TRBV18 and TRBJ2-7; perhaps TRBD2 as D (5 bases). The CDR3 is made up of 14 amino acids. Per the germline V gene, CDR1 is KGHSH and CDR2 is LQKENI. Between the trimmed V and J ends, which lost 2 bases and 3 bases, there was a span of 11 bases. The CDR3 DNA is TGTGCCAGCTCACCAAGCCGGGGAGACTACGAGCAGTACTTC. It encodes CASSPSRGDYEQYF.

In regard to this clone: The identical CDR3 is also encoded by other nucleotide sequences in the sample. This rearrangement joins TRBV5-1 to TRBJ2-1; D is unclear. CDR3 length: 14 amino acids. The V end lost 2 bases, the J end lost 0 bases, and 6 bases lay between the germline ends. Germline V gene lookup returns CDR1 SGHRS and CDR2 YFSETQ. The CDR3 protein is CASSLASSYNEQFF. CDR3 in DNA: TGCGCCAGCAGCTTAGCTAGCTCCTACAATGAGCAGTTCTTC. The full variable domain, with the rest looked up from reference TRBV5-1 and TRBJ2-1, is KAGVTQTPRYLIKTRGQQVTLSCSPISGHRSVSWYQQTPGQGLQFLFEYFSETQRNKGNFPGRFSGRQFSNSRSEMNVSTLELGDSALYLCASSLASSYNEQFFGPGTRLTVL.

This chain connects TRBV6-4 to TRBJ2-7; 9 bases agree with TRBD2. The CDR3 extends over 18 amino acids. With V trimmed by 2 bases and J by 4 bases, 15 bases remained unmatched. The V gene's germline CDR1 is MRHNA and CDR2 SNTAGT. This CDR3 is CASSDPRVSGRDLYEQYF. CDR3 nucleotides: TGTGCCAGCAGTGACCCCCGAGTTAGCGGGAGAGATTTGTACGAGCAGTACTTC.

The chain employs TRBV7-9 and TRBJ2-6, with 8 bases identical to TRBD1. The CDR3 length is 16 residues. Germline V lookup: CDR1 SEHNR, CDR2 FQNEAQ (reference sequence). After removal of 3 bases from V and 0 bases from J, the junction contained 1 base not matched to a gene. The CDR3 DNA follows: TGTGCCAGCAGCTTTACAGGGGGCTCTGGGGCCAACGTCCTGACTTTC. This translates into CASSFTGGSGANVLTF. The variable domain in full, with the rest retrieved from reference TRBV7-9 and TRBJ2-6, is DTGVSQNPRHKITKRGQNVTFRCDPISEHNRLYWYRQTLGQGPEFLTYFQNEAQLEKSRLLSDRFSAERPKGSFSTLEIQRTEQGDSAMYLCASSFTGGSGANVLTFGAGSRLTVL.

CDR3 sequence (DNA): TGTGCCAGCTCACCACCGGCACAGAGCAGCACAGATACGCAGTATTTT. Translated: CASSPPAQSSTDTQYF. V is TRBV18 and J is TRBJ2-3, with unresolved D. This CDR3 has 16 residues. V was pared by 0 bases and J by 0 bases, with 10 bases between. Germline V gene sequence: CDR1 KGHSH, CDR2 LQKENI.

The rearrangement joins TRBV19 to TRBJ1-5; the D is unclear. In germline, CDR1 is LNHDA, CDR2 SQIVND (reference sequence). CDR3 length: 16 amino acids. V was trimmed by 0 bases and J by 0 bases, leaving 9 bases between them. The CDR3 loop reads CASSIDRSDSNQPQHF. For the CDR3, the DNA is TGTGCCAGTAGTATAGATCGCAGTGATAGCAATCAGCCCCAGCATTTT. Full variable domain (outside the CDR3, taken from reference TRBV19 and TRBJ1-5): DGGITQSPKYLFRKEGQNVTLSCEQNLNHDAMYWYRQDPGQGLRLIYYSQIVNDFQKGDIAEGYSVSREKKESFPLTVTSAQKNPTAFYLCASSIDRSDSNQPQHFGDGTRLSIL.

The V gene is TRBV5-1, the J gene TRBJ1-2; a weak D match, TRBD1 (6 bases). CDR1 and CDR2 (germline): SGHRS, YFSETQ. With 4 bases removed from V and 5 bases from J, the gap between germline ends came to 21 bases. This CDR3 has 16 amino acids. The CDR3, as DNA: TGCGCCAGCAGCCCTGGGGAGGGACACCCTCCTTATGGCTACACCTTC. Protein product: CASSPGEGHPPYGYTF.

This sequence joins TRBV18 and TRBJ2-7, with TRBD1 as a possible D gene (6 bases). The V and J ends lost 6 bases and 5 bases respectively, with 17 bases between them. This CDR3 is built from 14 residues. The V gene's germline CDR1 is KGHSH and CDR2 LQKENI. CDR3 residues: CASSQLQGTDEQYF. The CDR3, as DNA: TGTGCCAGCTCGCAATTACAGGGCACGGACGAGCAGTACTTC.

The V call is TRBV9, the J call TRBJ1-1, with 9 bases lining up with TRBD1. J gave up 4 bases and V 4 bases, and 5 bases lay outside the gene matches. Germline V gene sequence: CDR1 SGDLS, CDR2 YYNGEE. The CDR3 length is 14 residues. The CDR3 spells CASSPRTGATEAFF. CDR3 nucleotides: TGTGCCAGCAGCCCGAGGACAGGGGCCACTGAAGCTTTCTTT.

This clone has only one observation. This chain links TRBV4-1 with TRBJ2-7; 8 bases line up with TRBD2. CDR1 is MGHRA and CDR2 is YSYEKL in the germline V gene. This CDR3 spans 16 amino acids. Trimming removed 0 bases from V and 6 bases from J; junction bases left unmatched: 10. The CDR3 loop reads CASSQEIRGGRVEQYF. Written as DNA, the CDR3 is TGCGCCAGCAGCCAAGAGATTCGGGGGGGACGGGTCGAGCAGTACTTC.

This chain links TRBV19 with TRBJ2-5; D gene unclear. This CDR3 has 13 residues. CDR1 is LNHDA, CDR2 SQIVND, per germline (reference sequence). V lost 3 bases, J lost 1 base, and 6 bases lay in between. In DNA form, the CDR3 reads TGTGCCAGTAGTATTAACCTCCAAGAGACCCAGTACTTC. Translation gives CASSINLQETQYF.

DNA of the CDR3: TGCGCCAGCAGCCAAACAGGGGGCCTTGCCTACGAGCAGTACTTC. Amino acid sequence: CASSQTGGLAYEQYF. This rearrangement joins TRBV4-1 to TRBJ2-7; 9 nucleotides match TRBD1. The V and J ends lost 2 bases and 2 bases, in that order; junction bases with no gene match: 4. Per germline, CDR1 MGHRA and CDR2 YSYEKL. The length of the CDR3 is 15 residues.

The V gene is TRBV19, the J gene TRBJ2-3; 12 bases map to TRBD1. Trimming cost V 7 bases and J 14 bases; bases outside gene matches: 13. The CDR3 runs 14 residues. Per germline, CDR1 LNHDA and CDR2 SQIVND (reference sequence). The DNA for the CDR3 is TGTGCCAGTACCCCGACCGGGACAGGGGGCATTGGGTATTTT. Translated: CASTPTGTGGIGYF.